One sample yielded the 23 T cell receptor beta chains listed below, sequenced in a study of blood T cell repertoires in COVID-19. Profiling relied on immunoSEQ multiplex PCR, and the TCRdb table lists in-frame clones only, not all of them. The sample holds 260,000 or so clones, around four fifths seen once. The sequenced material came from PBMCs or T cells enriched from blood (not recorded which). Receptors originate from a woman aged 40 to 50 who had been exposed to COVID-19.

This clone was seen more than once but under ten times. The chain combines TRBV7-9 with TRBJ1-1, with 8 bases lining up with TRBD1. V shed 1 base, J shed 1 base, and the junction held 11 bases outside the gene matches. This CDR3 is 18 amino acids long. Germline CDR1 is SEHNR and CDR2 is FQNEAQ (reference sequence). CDR3 sequence reads: CASSLGFGAGGRNTEAFF. The CDR3, as DNA: TGTGCCAGCAGCTTAGGCTTCGGGGCAGGGGGCAGGAACACTGAAGCTTTCTTT.

V and J are TRBV5-1 and TRBJ1-2; D ambiguous. Per the germline V gene, CDR1 is SGHRS and CDR2 is YFSETQ. V shed 0 bases and J shed 7 bases, with 13 bases lying between them. The CDR3 runs 14 residues. CDR3 in DNA: TGCGCCAGCAGCTTGGCCCAGACTCCCGCTGGCTACACCTTC. Translation: CASSLAQTPAGYTF.

V is TRBV29-1 and J is TRBJ2-7; D is perhaps TRBD2 (5 bases). V dropped 4 bases and J dropped 6 bases, with 16 bases sitting between them. The CDR3 spans 13 residues. Germline CDR1 reads SQVTM; CDR2 reads ANQGSEA. The CDR3 region is CSVGGIPSLEQYF. The CDR3 bases are TGCAGCGTTGGGGGTATCCCTAGCCTCGAGCAGTACTTC.

In its sample, this clone was seen a few times. The chain carries TRBV3-1 (or the pseudogene TRBV3-2) and TRBJ1-6, with a weak D call TRBD1 (5 bases). Per the germline V gene, CDR1 is LGHDT and CDR2 is YNNKEL (reference sequence). This CDR3 contains 14 residues. V was trimmed by 2 bases and J by 5 bases, leaving 7 bases between them. This CDR3 is CASSQRGDNSPLHF. In nucleotides, the CDR3 is TGTGCCAGCAGCCAACGGGGGGATAATTCACCCCTCCACTTT.

This rearrangement joins TRBV5-1 to TRBJ1-3; the D is unclear. Germline CDR1 SGHRS, CDR2 YFSETQ. V dropped 0 bases and J dropped 1 base, with 8 bases sitting between them. The length of the CDR3 is 15 residues. Here the CDR3 DNA reads TGCGCCAGCAGCTTGGTTAGTACTTCTGGAAACACCATATATTTT. Translated: CASSLVSTSGNTIYF.

The chain couples TRBV30 to TRBJ2-1; 9 nucleotides agree with TRBD2. Germline lookup yields CDR1 GTSNPN and CDR2 SVGIG (reference sequence). The CDR3 has 16 amino acids. Trimming at V came to 3 bases and at J to 1 base, leaving 7 bases not matched to a gene. The CDR3 here is CAWRGAGGRSYNEQFF. In nucleotides, the CDR3 is TGTGCCTGGAGGGGCGCGGGGGGGCGGTCCTACAATGAGCAGTTCTTC.

This CDR3 reads CASTISSRDRSNNEQFF. The DNA for the CDR3 is TGTGCCAGTACTATTAGCTCCCGGGACAGATCCAACAATGAGCAGTTCTTC. The gene calls are TRBV19 and TRBJ2-1, with 7 bases that match TRBD1. J gave up 5 bases and V 7 bases, and 17 bases lay outside the gene matches. This CDR3 has 17 residues. The V gene's germline CDR1 is LNHDA and CDR2 SQIVND (reference sequence).

V is TRBV5-1 and J is TRBJ2-7; 12 positions match TRBD1. From germline, CDR1 is SGHRS and CDR2 YFSETQ. CDR3 length: 13 amino acids. After removal of 10 bases from V and 3 bases from J, the junction contained 5 bases not matched to a gene. The CDR3 region has the DNA TGCGCCTCGGGGACAGGGGGCATCTACGAGCAGTACTTC. Translating gives CASGTGGIYEQYF.

V gene TRBV30 combines with J gene TRBJ2-7, with 15 bases aligning to TRBD2. Trimming at V came to 4 bases and at J to 2 bases, leaving 6 bases not matched to a gene. The germline CDR1 and CDR2 sequences are GTSNPN and SVGIG (reference sequence). The CDR3 extends over 16 amino acids. The CDR3: CAWTGLAGGLPYEQYF. DNA of the CDR3: TGTGCCTGGACGGGACTAGCGGGGGGTCTTCCCTACGAGCAGTACTTC.

This chain connects TRBV24-1 to TRBJ1-1; 9 nucleotides agree with TRBD1. V lost 7 bases, J lost 5 bases, and 13 bases stayed unmatched. This CDR3 contains 16 residues. Germline assignment: CDR1 KGHDR and CDR2 SFDVKD. The CDR3 coding sequence is TGTGCCACCAGGACGAGACCTCGGGACAGGGAAACTGAAGCTTTCTTT. Translation gives CATRTRPRDRETEAFF.

The chain uses TRBV10-3 and TRBJ2-3; TRBD2 is a possible D gene (7 bases). The V gene's germline CDR1 is ENHRY and CDR2 SYGVKD. The CDR3 is 18 amino acids. Between the trimmed V and J ends, which lost 2 bases and 0 bases, there was a span of 18 bases. CDR3 residues: CAISEPLLGGASTDTQYF. For the CDR3, the DNA is TGTGCCATCAGTGAGCCTCTACTGGGGGGGGCTAGCACAGATACGCAGTATTTT.

J is TRBJ1-1 and V is TRBV6-5; perhaps TRBD1 as D (6 bases). The germline V gene encodes CDR1 MNHEY and CDR2 SVGAGI. This CDR3 is built from 13 residues. Trimming shortened V by 6 bases and J by 4 bases, and 12 bases separated the two germline ends. DNA for the CDR3: TGTGCCAGCAGCCAGGGGCAGCTCACTGAAGCTTTCTTT. Amino acid sequence: CASSQGQLTEAFF.

This rearrangement joins TRBV6-5 to TRBJ1-6; a possible D gene is TRBD1 (5 bases). V was shortened by 9 bases and J by 7 bases, with 13 bases between the two germline ends. From germline, CDR1 is MNHEY and CDR2 SVGAGI. The CDR3 has 13 amino acids. CDR3 in amino acids: CASQNRPNSPLHF. The CDR3, as DNA: TGTGCCAGTCAGAACAGGCCCAATTCACCCCTCCACTTT.

Only a few counts were recorded for this clone. The chain employs TRBV7-2 and TRBJ2-2; 8 bases map to TRBD1. Germline CDR1 SGHTA, CDR2 FQGNSA. The CDR3 contains 15 residues. J was trimmed by 4 bases and V by 5 bases; bases with no gene match: 6. The CDR3 DNA follows: TGTGCCAGCAGCACACGACAGGGGAGCACCGGGGAGCTGTTTTTT. Translation gives CASSTRQGSTGELFF.

V usage is TRBV5-1 and J usage is TRBJ1-3; D may be TRBD1 (5 bases). This CDR3 comprises 14 residues. Germline V gene sequence: CDR1 SGHRS, CDR2 YFSETQ. V dropped 2 bases and J dropped 8 bases, with 14 bases sitting between them. This chain's CDR3 is CASSLDQRGDTIYF. CDR3 nucleotide sequence: TGCGCCAGCAGCTTAGATCAGCGGGGGGACACCATATATTTT. The variable domain in full, completed from reference TRBV5-1 and TRBJ1-3, reads KAGVTQTPRYLIKTRGQQVTLSCSPISGHRSVSWYQQTPGQGLQFLFEYFSETQRNKGNFPGRFSGRQFSNSRSEMNVSTLELGDSALYLCASSLDQRGDTIYFGEGSWLTVV.

The chain is built from TRBV2 and TRBJ1-5; 8 nucleotides agree with TRBD1. Losses at the gene ends were 6 bases for V and 5 bases for J; bases not matched to a gene: 12. This CDR3 is built from 16 residues. From germline, CDR1 is SNHLY and CDR2 FYNNEI. The CDR3 nucleotides read TGTGCCAGCAGCAGATACGGGACAGGCACGGATCAGCCCCAGCATTTT. Protein: CASSRYGTGTDQPQHF.

The chain couples TRBV7-2 to TRBJ2-6; 7 nucleotides line up with TRBD1. Germline V CDR1 and CDR2: SGHTA, FQGNSA. The CDR3 has 17 amino acids. Losses at the gene ends were 2 bases for V and 0 bases for J; bases not matched to a gene: 4. DNA of the CDR3: TGTGCCAGCAGCTTACACAGGGGTGGCTCTGGGGCCAACGTCCTGACTTTC. Translation gives CASSLHRGGSGANVLTF.

The chain couples TRBV11-2 to TRBJ1-4, with TRBD1 matching 11 bases. J lost 8 bases, V lost 5 bases, and 10 bases had no gene match. CDR3 length equals 16 residues. Germline V lookup: CDR1 SGHAT, CDR2 FQNNGV. CDR3 sequence (DNA): TGTGCCAGCAGCCCAGGTTGGGGACAGGGGGAGGAAAAACTGTTTTTT. As protein: CASSPGWGQGEEKLFF.

The chain recombines TRBV10-3 with TRBJ1-5; 7 bases align to TRBD1. The junction had 7 bases not matched to a gene; V was cut back by 1 base and J by 4 bases. CDR1 ENHRY and CDR2 SYGVKD come from the germline V gene. CDR3 size: 16 residues. CDR3 nucleotide sequence: TGTGCCATCAGTGAGTGGTGGGACAGAGGTAATCAGCCCCAGCATTTT. Amino acids: CAISEWWDRGNQPQHF.

This sequence joins TRBV2 and TRBJ2-5, with TRBD1 matching over 8 bases. The length of the CDR3 is 15 residues. The V gene end was trimmed by 5 bases and the J gene end by 1 base; junction bases not matched to a gene: 6. CDR1 is SNHLY and CDR2 is FYNNEI in the germline V gene. The CDR3 DNA sequence: TGTGCCAGCAGTCTCGGGACAGGTCCCCAAGAGACCCAGTACTTC. This gives the protein CASSLGTGPQETQYF.

The rearrangement links TRBV2 to TRBJ1-6, with a tentative D call TRBD1 (5 bases). This CDR3 is built from 15 residues. V was cut by 7 bases and J by 4 bases, with 14 bases left in between. Germline CDR1 and CDR2: SNHLY and FYNNEI. CDR3 in DNA: TGTGCCAGCAAGGAGACAGTTTATTATAATTCACCCCTCCACTTT. Protein sequence: CASKETVYYNSPLHF.

J is TRBJ1-2 and V is TRBV30; 7 nucleotides align to TRBD1. The germline CDR1 and CDR2 sequences are GTSNPN and SVGIG (reference sequence). The CDR3 runs 13 residues. Losses at the gene ends were 5 bases for V and 4 bases for J; bases not matched to a gene: 7. DNA for the CDR3: TGTGCCTGGGCGGAGGGGGCCGTCTATGGCTACACCTTC. Translation gives CAWAEGAVYGYTF.

The V and J genes are TRBV28 and TRBJ2-7, with a tentative D call TRBD2 (5 bases). V was pared by 10 bases and J by 0 bases, with 10 bases between. Germline CDR1 MDHEN, CDR2 SYDVKM. This CDR3 spans 12 amino acids. In DNA form, the CDR3 reads TGTGCCATCGAGGGTATCTCCTACGAGCAGTACTTC. This sequence encodes CAIEGISYEQYF.